Here is one T cell receptor beta chain with its context. What it binds is not known. This entry belongs to a study of cytomegalovirus exposure and HLA in healthy donors. About the study: Genotyping of hundreds of donors showed that over 65% belonged to the Caucasian-associated ancestry cluster.

PCR used 60 Vbeta primers and 13 Jbeta primers. The method was immunoSEQ multiplex PCR; TCRdb's version includes in-frame clones alone and lacks a portion of them. There are 200,000 to 250,000 clones in the sample; over 65% occur only once, and over 0.55% lies in the top ten. The CDR3 consists of 13 residues. Germline V gene lookup returns CDR1 MNHNS and CDR2 SASEGT. With 1 base removed from V and 7 bases from J, the gap between germline ends came to 11 bases. Study outcomes and limitations: Sequencing likely caused a cluster of highly shared sequence variants.

The receptor was isolated from a man between 18 and 29 years old in good health and CMV-seronegative. The gene calls are TRBV6-1 and TRBJ2-7; no clear D. The specimen sequenced was PBMCs. The CDR3 DNA reads as TGTGCCAGCAGTGAAGGGCCGACTGGAGAGCAGTACTTC. This translates into CASSEGPTGEQYF.